One and the same sample provided the 23 T cell receptor beta chains below, sequenced in a study of T cell responses to AZD1222 COVID-19 vaccine. Assay: immunoSEQ multiplex PCR; the TCRdb copy retains only in-frame clones and omits some. The sample holds more than 250,000 clones, approximately 95% seen once. Sequenced material: peripheral blood, taken on day 0 of AZD1222 vaccination. The receptor set was obtained from an adult in good health.

CDR3 sequence: CASSLGWGDEAFF. CDR3 nucleotides: TGCGCCAGCAGCTTGGGGTGGGGAGATGAAGCTTTCTTT. The chain recombines TRBV5-1 with TRBJ1-1; D not resolved. The V gene lost 0 bases and the J gene lost 7 bases, with 10 bases spanning the gap. Germline-derived CDR1 and CDR2 are SGHRS and YFSETQ. The CDR3 covers 13 residues.

The rearrangement uses TRBV4-3 and TRBJ2-7; no definite D call. Germline V CDR1 and CDR2: LGHNA, YSLEER. V was shortened by 2 bases and J by 0 bases, with 14 bases between the two germline ends. The CDR3 spans 16 residues. The CDR3 coding sequence is TGCGCCAGCAGCCAATGGAACAGACGGAGCTCCTACGAGCAGTACTTC. Its translation is CASSQWNRRSSYEQYF.

V gene TRBV27 combines with J gene TRBJ2-1; 14 bases agree with TRBD2. The CDR3 loop spans 18 amino acids. V shed 4 bases and J 5 bases; nucleotides not matched to a gene: 10. The germline CDR1 and CDR2 sequences are MNHEY and SMNVEV (reference sequence). As DNA, the CDR3 is TGTGCCAGCAGTTCAGCAAACAGACTAGCGGGGGGGCACAATGAGCAGTTCTTC. Residues: CASSSANRLAGGHNEQFF.

J is TRBJ1-1 and V is TRBV6-5; TRBD1 aligns across 7 bases. CDR3 length: 14 residues. Germline V gives CDR1 MNHEY, CDR2 SVGAGI. V trimming: 6 bases; J trimming: 0 bases; junction bases outside the gene matches: 4. The CDR3: CASSRGQMNTEAFF. Here the CDR3 DNA reads TGTGCCAGCAGCCGGGGACAGATGAACACTGAAGCTTTCTTT.

This rearrangement joins TRBV18 to TRBJ2-5; D unclear. The V gene lost 3 bases and the J gene lost 4 bases, with 12 bases spanning the gap. Per germline, CDR1 KGHSH and CDR2 LQKENI. The CDR3 has 14 amino acids. The CDR3 sequence: CASSPGIDRETQYF. CDR3 nucleotide sequence: TGTGCCAGCTCACCCGGAATCGATAGAGAGACCCAGTACTTC.

This clone occurred once. J is TRBJ2-7 and V is TRBV2; D remains unclear. The V end lost 7 bases, the J end lost 3 bases, and 13 bases lay between the germline ends. The CDR3 sequence is 13 residues long. Germline V gene data show CDR1 as SNHLY and CDR2 as FYNNEI. DNA of the CDR3: TGTGCCAGCACGGAAAGGGTGGACTACGAGCAGTACTTC. Protein sequence: CASTERVDYEQYF.

In DNA form, the CDR3 reads TGTGCCAGCAGCCAGGCGGGGCGGGAAGCTTTCTTT. This translates into CASSQAGREAFF. The rearrangement links TRBV7-9 to TRBJ1-1, with a weak D call TRBD1 (5 bases). Germline CDR1 is SEHNR and CDR2 is FQNEAQ (reference sequence). The CDR3 is 12 residues long. Trimming took off 5 bases at V and 8 bases at J, with 12 bases between the two ends.

The V call is TRBV7-9, the J call TRBJ1-1; D ambiguous. The CDR3 covers 12 residues. Per the germline V gene, CDR1 is SEHNR and CDR2 is FQNEAQ (reference sequence). The V end was cut by 8 bases, the J end by 3 bases, with 10 bases between. CDR3 in DNA: TGTGCCAGCGGAGGTGGCTACACTGAAGCTTTCTTT. The encoded protein is CASGGGYTEAFF.

The rearrangement uses TRBV7-9 and TRBJ2-3; 10 bases match TRBD2. The CDR3 is 14 residues long. The germline V gene encodes CDR1 SEHNR and CDR2 FQNEAQ (reference sequence). V was clipped by 4 bases and J by 3 bases; unmatched bases: 1. This chain's CDR3 is CASSSTSGTDTQYF. CDR3 nucleotides: TGTGCCAGCAGCTCGACTAGCGGGACAGATACGCAGTATTTT.

The J gene is TRBJ1-4, the V gene TRBV4-2; tentatively, D is TRBD1 (6 bases). The length of the CDR3 is 13 residues. V dropped 4 bases and J dropped 7 bases, with 10 bases sitting between them. The germline CDR1 and CDR2 sequences are LGHNA and YNFKEQ. The CDR3 here is CASSPAGVEKLFF. The DNA of the CDR3 is TGTGCCAGCAGCCCGGCAGGGGTTGAAAAACTGTTTTTT.

V usage is TRBV20-1 and J usage is TRBJ1-2; perhaps TRBD1 as D (6 bases). CDR3 length: 11 amino acids. From germline, CDR1 is DFQATT and CDR2 SNEGSKA (reference sequence). With 6 bases removed from V and 3 bases from J, the gap between germline ends came to 8 bases. The CDR3 nucleotides are TGCAGTGCGGGGGGGCACTATGGCTACACCTTC. Encoded protein: CSAGGHYGYTF.

The chain joins TRBV7-8 to TRBJ2-3, with 9 bases lining up with TRBD2. The CDR3 has 17 amino acids. Trimming cost V 1 base and J 4 bases; bases outside gene matches: 9. CDR1 and CDR2 from the germline V gene are SGHVS and FQNEAQ. CDR3 coding DNA: TGTGCCAGCAGCTTAGAACCCCTAGCGGGGCCTGCAGATACGCAGTATTTT. Translated, it gives CASSLEPLAGPADTQYF.

V gene TRBV7-6 combines with J gene TRBJ1-2; TRBD1 might be the D (6 bases). CDR3 length: 13 residues. CDR1 is SGHVS, CDR2 FNYEAQ, per germline. V gave up 0 bases and J gave up 6 bases, with 8 bases separating them. The CDR3, as DNA: TGTGCCAGCAGCTTAGCGGCAGGGGATGGCTACACCTTC. This gives the protein CASSLAAGDGYTF.

The chain links TRBV11-2 to TRBJ2-7, with unresolved D. Germline CDR1 SGHAT, CDR2 FQNNGV. This CDR3 has 16 residues. V shed 0 bases and J shed 0 bases, with 12 bases lying between them. The CDR3 spells CASSLDLTRSSYEQYF. The CDR3 coding sequence is TGTGCCAGCAGCTTAGATCTCACCCGGAGCTCCTACGAGCAGTACTTC.

CDR3 nucleotides: TGTGCCAGCAGGAGGTCATGGGGAAAGAACACTGAAGCTTTCTTT. It is translated as CASRRSWGKNTEAFF. This chain uses TRBV11-2 with TRBJ1-1; D is ambiguous. The V gene lost 6 bases and the J gene lost 1 base, with 15 bases spanning the gap. Germline assignment: CDR1 SGHAT and CDR2 FQNNGV. CDR3 length: 15 residues.

The rearrangement uses TRBV6-5 and TRBJ1-1; no firm D call. The CDR3 consists of 10 residues. Germline V gives CDR1 MNHEY, CDR2 SVGAGI. The V gene lost 9 bases and the J gene lost 13 bases, with 15 bases spanning the gap. CDR3 DNA: TGTGCCAGGGCGACGACATTCGGTTTCTTT. Translating it yields CARATTFGFF.

The rearrangement uses TRBV21-1 and TRBJ2-3; the D segment call TRBD1 is taken from the table without a DNA check. TRBV21-1 is recorded as a pseudogene. The CDR3 sequence is 13 residues long. Written as DNA, the CDR3 is TGTGCCAGCAGCAGACAGGGGGCTAATACGCAGTATTTT. Amino acids: CASSRQGANTQYF.

The chain recombines TRBV6-5 with TRBJ2-7; the D gene is possibly TRBD1 (5 bases). The CDR3 extends over 14 amino acids. Per the germline V gene, CDR1 is MNHEY and CDR2 is SVGAGI. Trimming shortened V by 8 bases and J by 0 bases, and 14 bases separated the two germline ends. CDR3 nucleotides: TGTGCCAGCGGGGAACAGGCAAGCTCCTACGAGCAGTACTTC. This translates into CASGEQASSYEQYF.

A note on this clone: Other DNA variants within this sample encode the same CDR3. The chain is built from TRBV5-1 and TRBJ1-5; unclear D gene. CDR1 SGHRS and CDR2 YFSETQ come from the germline V gene. V was pared by 0 bases and J by 4 bases, with 5 bases between. The CDR3 is 13 amino acids. CDR3 loop: CASSLVGNQPQHF. The CDR3 DNA reads as TGCGCCAGCAGCTTGGTGGGAAATCAGCCCCAGCATTTT.

J is TRBJ2-7 and V is TRBV7-9, with a possible D match to TRBD2 (6 bases). CDR3 length equals 13 residues. Trimming stripped 5 bases from V and 6 bases from J, with 14 bases between. CDR1 SEHNR and CDR2 FQNEAQ come from the germline V gene (reference sequence). The CDR3 here is CASSLAGSVEQYF. CDR3 coding DNA: TGTGCCAGCAGCCTCGCGGGGTCGGTCGAGCAGTACTTC. Looking up the rest from reference TRBV7-9 and TRBJ2-7 gives the full variable domain: DTGVSQNPRHKITKRGQNVTFRCDPISEHNRLYWYRQTLGQGPEFLTYFQNEAQLEKSRLLSDRFSAERPKGSFSTLEIQRTEQGDSAMYLCASSLAGSVEQYFGPGTRLTVT.

This chain uses TRBV18 with TRBJ2-7; possibly TRBD1 or TRBD2 for D (6 bases each). This CDR3 comprises 12 residues. Per the germline V gene, CDR1 is KGHSH and CDR2 is LQKENI. V lost 3 bases to trimming and J lost 5 bases, with 8 bases between them. In nucleotides, the CDR3 is TGTGCCAGCTCACCGGGGGGCGACGAGCAGTACTTC. This codes for CASSPGGDEQYF.

This clone was observed once. This sequence joins TRBV5-1 and TRBJ1-6, with D possibly TRBD1 on 6 matching bases. CDR3 length equals 16 residues. Trimming stripped 0 bases from V and 4 bases from J, with 11 bases between. Germline CDR1 SGHRS, CDR2 YFSETQ. Here the CDR3 DNA reads TGCGCCAGCAGCTTGGCTGGCCAGGGGTATAATTCACCCCTCCACTTT. Translation gives CASSLAGQGYNSPLHF.

The V and J genes are TRBV7-9 and TRBJ2-2; TRBD1 matches at 9 bases. This CDR3 is 16 amino acids long. Germline values: CDR1 SEHNR, CDR2 FQNEAQ (reference sequence). The V gene end was trimmed by 6 bases and the J gene end by 4 bases; junction bases not matched to a gene: 9. The CDR3 DNA is TGTGCCAGCAGGCAACAGGGGGCTCTGATCACCGGGGAGCTGTTTTTT. Translated: CASRQQGALITGELFF.